This paragraph reports one T cell receptor (beta chain). These data originate in a study of blood T cell repertoires in COVID-19. Study as a whole: Sample material is recorded as cDNA or gDNA derived from T cells, B-cell-depleted T cells, or PBMCs.

With V trimmed by 7 bases and J by 10 bases, 11 bases remained unmatched. CDR3 length equals 12 residues. The germline V gene has CDR1 SQVTM and CDR2 ANQGSEA. The table came from immunoSEQ multiplex PCR; TCRdb's copy has only in-frame clones and leaves some out. The data hold under 400,000 clones, with about 87% observed a single time. The J gene is TRBJ1-1, the V gene TRBV29-1; 8 nucleotides line up with TRBD1. The source material was peripheral blood. This clonotype originated in a woman aged 30 to 39 with COVID-19, enrolled during active disease. The CDR3 spells CSAPKGQGAAFF. The CDR3 coding sequence is TGCAGCGCCCCTAAAGGACAGGGAGCAGCTTTCTTT.